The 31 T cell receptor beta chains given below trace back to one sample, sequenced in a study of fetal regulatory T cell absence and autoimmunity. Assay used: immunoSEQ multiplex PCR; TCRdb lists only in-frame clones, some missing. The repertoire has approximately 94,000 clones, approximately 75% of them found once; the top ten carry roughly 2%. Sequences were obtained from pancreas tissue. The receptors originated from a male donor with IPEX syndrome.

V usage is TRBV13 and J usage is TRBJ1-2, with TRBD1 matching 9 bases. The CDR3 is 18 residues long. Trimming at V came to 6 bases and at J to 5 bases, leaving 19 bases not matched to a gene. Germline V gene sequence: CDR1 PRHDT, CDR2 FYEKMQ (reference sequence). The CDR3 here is CASSSKEQGAILPYGYTF. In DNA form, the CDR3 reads TGTGCCAGCAGTTCTAAAGAACAGGGGGCAATTCTTCCATATGGCTACACCTTC.

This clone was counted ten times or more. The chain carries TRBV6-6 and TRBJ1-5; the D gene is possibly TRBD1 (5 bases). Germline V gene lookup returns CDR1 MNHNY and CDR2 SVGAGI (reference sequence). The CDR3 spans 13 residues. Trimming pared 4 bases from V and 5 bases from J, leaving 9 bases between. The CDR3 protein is CASSSGPHQPQHF. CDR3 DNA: TGTGCCAGCAGTTCAGGGCCCCATCAGCCCCAGCATTTT.

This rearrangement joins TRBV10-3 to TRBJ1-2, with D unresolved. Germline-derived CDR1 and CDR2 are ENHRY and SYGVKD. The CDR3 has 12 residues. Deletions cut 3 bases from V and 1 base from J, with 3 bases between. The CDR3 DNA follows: TGTGCCATCAGTGACAATAACTATGGCTACACCTTC. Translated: CAISDNNYGYTF.

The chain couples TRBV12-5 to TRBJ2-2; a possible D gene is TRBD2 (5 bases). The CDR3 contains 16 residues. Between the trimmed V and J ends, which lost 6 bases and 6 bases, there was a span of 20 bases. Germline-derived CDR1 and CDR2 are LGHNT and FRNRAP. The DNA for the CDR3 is TGTGCTAGTGGGAATTTTCGGAGATGGGGAGCCGGGGAGCTGTTTTTT. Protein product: CASGNFRRWGAGELFF.

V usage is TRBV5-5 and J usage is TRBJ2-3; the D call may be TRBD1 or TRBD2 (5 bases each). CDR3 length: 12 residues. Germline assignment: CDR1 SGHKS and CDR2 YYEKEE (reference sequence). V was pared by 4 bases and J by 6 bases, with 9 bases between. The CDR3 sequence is CASSRGRDTQYF. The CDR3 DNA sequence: TGTGCCAGCAGCCGGGGCCGGGATACGCAGTATTTT.

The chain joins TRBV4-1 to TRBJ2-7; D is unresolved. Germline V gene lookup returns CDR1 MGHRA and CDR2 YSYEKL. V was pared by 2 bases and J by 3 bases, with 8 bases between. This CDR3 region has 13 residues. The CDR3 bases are TGCGCCAGCAGCCAATTAATGGGCTACGAGCAGTACTTC. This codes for CASSQLMGYEQYF.

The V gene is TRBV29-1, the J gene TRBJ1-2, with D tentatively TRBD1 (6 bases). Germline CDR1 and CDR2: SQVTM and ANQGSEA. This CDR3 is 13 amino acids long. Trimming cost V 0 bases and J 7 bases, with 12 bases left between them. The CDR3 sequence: CSVEDLRGPGYTF. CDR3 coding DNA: TGCAGCGTTGAAGATCTTCGGGGGCCTGGCTACACCTTC. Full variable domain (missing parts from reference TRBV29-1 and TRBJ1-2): SAVISQKPSRDICQRGTSLTIQCQVDSQVTMMFWYRQQPGQSLTLIATANQGSEATYESGFVIDKFPISRPNLTFSTLTVSNMSPEDSSIYLCSVEDLRGPGYTFGSGTRLTVV.

CDR3 nucleotides: TGTGCCAGCAAACCCACTGGACAGCCCTATAGCGTTTACGAGCAGTACTTC. This sequence encodes CASKPTGQPYSVYEQYF. This chain connects TRBV27 to TRBJ2-7, with a possible D match to TRBD1 (6 bases). This CDR3 contains 17 residues. Per germline, CDR1 MNHEY and CDR2 SMNVEV (reference sequence). Trimming removed 7 bases at V and 4 bases at J, with 26 bases between.

In DNA form, the CDR3 reads TGCGCCAGCAGCTTGGTGGGGGGGGCGGAGGTTCCGCTCCCAGGGGCTTTCTTT. It codes for CASSLVGGAEVPLPGAFF. The chain carries TRBV5-1 and TRBJ1-1; a possible D gene is TRBD1 (6 bases). The ends were cut back, 0 bases at V and 11 bases at J, with 29 bases in the middle. Germline CDR1 reads SGHRS; CDR2 reads YFSETQ. The length of the CDR3 is 18 residues.

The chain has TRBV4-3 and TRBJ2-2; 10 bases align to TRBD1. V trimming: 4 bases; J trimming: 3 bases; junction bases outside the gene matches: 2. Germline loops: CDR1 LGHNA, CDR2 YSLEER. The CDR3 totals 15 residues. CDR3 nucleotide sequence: TGCGCCAGCAGCCCCGGGACAGGGGACACCGGGGAGCTGTTTTTT. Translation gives CASSPGTGDTGELFF.

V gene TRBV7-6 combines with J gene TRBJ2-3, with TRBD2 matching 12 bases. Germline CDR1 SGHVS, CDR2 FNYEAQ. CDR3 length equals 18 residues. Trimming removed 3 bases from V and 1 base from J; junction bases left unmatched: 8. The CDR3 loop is CASSFPLAGGRGTDTQYF. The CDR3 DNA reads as TGTGCCAGCAGCTTCCCTCTAGCGGGGGGGCGTGGCACAGATACGCAGTATTTT.

As DNA, the CDR3 is TGTGCCAGCAGTTACGGTACCTCCTACGAGCAGTACTTC. Protein: CASSYGTSYEQYF. The chain is built from TRBV6-5 and TRBJ2-7; unclear D gene. The germline V gene encodes CDR1 MNHEY and CDR2 SVGAGI. There are 13 residues in the CDR3. V was cut by 2 bases and J by 0 bases, with 5 bases left in between.

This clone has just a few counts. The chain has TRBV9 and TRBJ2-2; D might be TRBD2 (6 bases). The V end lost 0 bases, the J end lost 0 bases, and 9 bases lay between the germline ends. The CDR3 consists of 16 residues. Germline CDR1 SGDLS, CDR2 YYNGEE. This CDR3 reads CASSVGGDANTGELFF. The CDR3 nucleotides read TGTGCCAGCAGCGTAGGCGGGGACGCGAACACCGGGGAGCTGTTTTTT.

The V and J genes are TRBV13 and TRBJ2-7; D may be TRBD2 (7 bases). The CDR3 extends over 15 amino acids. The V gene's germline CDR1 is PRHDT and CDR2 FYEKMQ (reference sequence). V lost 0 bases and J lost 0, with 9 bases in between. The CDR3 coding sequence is TGTGCCAGCAGCTTAGGCGGGGGGCGCTCCTACGAGCAGTACTTC. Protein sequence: CASSLGGGRSYEQYF.

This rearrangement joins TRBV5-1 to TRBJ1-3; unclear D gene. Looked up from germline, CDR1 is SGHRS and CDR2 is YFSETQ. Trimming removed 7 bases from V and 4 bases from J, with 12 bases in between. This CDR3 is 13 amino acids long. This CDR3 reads CASSMDLGNTIYF. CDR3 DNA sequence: TGCGCCAGCTCCATGGATCTGGGAAACACCATATATTTT.

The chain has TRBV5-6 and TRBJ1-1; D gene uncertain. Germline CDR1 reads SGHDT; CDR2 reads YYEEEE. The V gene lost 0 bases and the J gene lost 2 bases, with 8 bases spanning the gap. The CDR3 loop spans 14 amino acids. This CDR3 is CASSLGGFNTEAFF. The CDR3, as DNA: TGTGCCAGCAGCTTGGGAGGGTTTAACACTGAAGCTTTCTTT.

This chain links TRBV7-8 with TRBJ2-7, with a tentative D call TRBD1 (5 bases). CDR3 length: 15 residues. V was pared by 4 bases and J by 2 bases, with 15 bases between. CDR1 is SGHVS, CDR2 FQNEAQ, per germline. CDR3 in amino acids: CASSSMAGSAYEQYF. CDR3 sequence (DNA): TGTGCCAGCAGCTCCATGGCAGGGTCGGCCTACGAGCAGTACTTC. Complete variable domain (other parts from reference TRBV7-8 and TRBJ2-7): GAGVSQSPRYKVAKRGQDVALRCDPISGHVSLFWYQQALGQGPEFLTYFQNEAQLDKSGLPSDRFFAERPEGSVSTLKIQRTQQEDSAVYLCASSSMAGSAYEQYFGPGTRLTVT.

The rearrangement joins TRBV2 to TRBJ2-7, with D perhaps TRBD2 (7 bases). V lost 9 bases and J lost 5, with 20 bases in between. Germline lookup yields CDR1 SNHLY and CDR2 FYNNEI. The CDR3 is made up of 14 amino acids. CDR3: CARGGVGHIHEQYF. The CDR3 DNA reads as TGTGCCAGAGGGGGGGTAGGACATATCCACGAGCAGTACTTC.

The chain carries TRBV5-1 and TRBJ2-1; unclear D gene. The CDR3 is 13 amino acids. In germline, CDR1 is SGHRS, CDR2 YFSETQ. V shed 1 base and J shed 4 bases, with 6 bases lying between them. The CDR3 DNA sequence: TGCGCCAGCAGCTTGAGTTCATACAATGAGCAGTTCTTC. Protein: CASSLSSYNEQFF.

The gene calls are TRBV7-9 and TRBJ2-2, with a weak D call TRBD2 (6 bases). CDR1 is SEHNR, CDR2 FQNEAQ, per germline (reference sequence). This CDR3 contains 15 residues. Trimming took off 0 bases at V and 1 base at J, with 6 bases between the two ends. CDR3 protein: CASSLAGGNTGELFF. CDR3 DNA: TGTGCCAGCAGCTTAGCGGGAGGGAACACCGGGGAGCTGTTTTTT.

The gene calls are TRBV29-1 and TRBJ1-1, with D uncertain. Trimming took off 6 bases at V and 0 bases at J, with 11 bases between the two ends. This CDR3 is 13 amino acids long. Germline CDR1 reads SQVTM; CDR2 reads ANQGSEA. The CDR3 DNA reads TGCAGCGTCGAGAGGTCTCTGAACACTGAAGCTTTCTTT. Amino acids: CSVERSLNTEAFF.

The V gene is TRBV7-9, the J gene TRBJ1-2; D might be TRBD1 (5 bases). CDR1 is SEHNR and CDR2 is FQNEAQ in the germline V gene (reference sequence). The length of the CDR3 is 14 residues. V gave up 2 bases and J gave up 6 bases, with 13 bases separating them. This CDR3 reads CASSLRGALNGYTF. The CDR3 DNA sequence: TGTGCCAGCAGCTTACGAGGGGCGCTGAATGGCTACACCTTC. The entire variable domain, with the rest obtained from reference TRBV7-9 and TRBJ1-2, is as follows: DTGVSQNPRHKITKRGQNVTFRCDPISEHNRLYWYRQTLGQGPEFLTYFQNEAQLEKSRLLSDRFSAERPKGSFSTLEIQRTEQGDSAMYLCASSLRGALNGYTFGSGTRLTVV.

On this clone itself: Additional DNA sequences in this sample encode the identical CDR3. Written as DNA, the CDR3 is TGTGCCAGCAGCGTGGGACTAGCGGGAGGGGAGCAGTTCTTC. It encodes CASSVGLAGGEQFF. The rearrangement joins TRBV9 to TRBJ2-1; 16 nucleotides align to TRBD2. Germline CDR1 reads SGDLS; CDR2 reads YYNGEE. This CDR3 region has 14 residues. V lost 2 bases, J lost 10 bases, and 0 bases stayed unmatched.

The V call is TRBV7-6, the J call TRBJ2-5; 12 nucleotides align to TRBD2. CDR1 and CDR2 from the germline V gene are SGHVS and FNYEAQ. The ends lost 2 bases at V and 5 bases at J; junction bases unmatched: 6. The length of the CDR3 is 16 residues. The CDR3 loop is CASSLPSGGARETQYF. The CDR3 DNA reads TGTGCCAGCAGCTTACCTAGCGGGGGGGCCAGGGAGACCCAGTACTTC.

The CDR3 sequence is CASSQSGTSAYNEQFF. CDR3 DNA sequence: TGCGCCAGCAGCCAGAGCGGGACTAGCGCTTACAATGAGCAGTTCTTC. The chain recombines TRBV4-1 with TRBJ2-1; TRBD2 matches at 10 bases. Germline values: CDR1 MGHRA, CDR2 YSYEKL. V shed 3 bases and J 4 bases; nucleotides not matched to a gene: 6. The CDR3 totals 16 residues.

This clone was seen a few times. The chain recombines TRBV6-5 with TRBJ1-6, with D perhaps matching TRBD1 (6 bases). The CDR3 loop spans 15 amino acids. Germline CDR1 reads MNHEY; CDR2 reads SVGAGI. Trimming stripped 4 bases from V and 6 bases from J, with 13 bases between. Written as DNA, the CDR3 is TGTGCCAGCAGTTCACAGGGACTCGGTAATTCACCCCTCCACTTT. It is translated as CASSSQGLGNSPLHF.

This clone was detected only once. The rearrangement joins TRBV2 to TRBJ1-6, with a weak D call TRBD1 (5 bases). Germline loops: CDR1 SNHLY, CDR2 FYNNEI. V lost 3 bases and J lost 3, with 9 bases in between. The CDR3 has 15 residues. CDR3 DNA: TGTGCCAGCAGTGAGCGACAGCTCTATAATTCACCCCTCCACTTT. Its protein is CASSERQLYNSPLHF.

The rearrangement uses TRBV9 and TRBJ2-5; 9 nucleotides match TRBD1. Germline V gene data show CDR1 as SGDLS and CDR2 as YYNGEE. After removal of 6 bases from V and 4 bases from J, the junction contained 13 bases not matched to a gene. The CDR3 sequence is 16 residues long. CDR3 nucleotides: TGTGCCAGCACCCCAGACGGAAACAGGGGGCGAGAGACCCAGTACTTC. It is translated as CASTPDGNRGRETQYF.

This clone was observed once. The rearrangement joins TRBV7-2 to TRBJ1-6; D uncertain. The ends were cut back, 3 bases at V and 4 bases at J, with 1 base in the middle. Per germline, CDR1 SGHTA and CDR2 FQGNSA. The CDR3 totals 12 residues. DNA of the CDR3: TGTGCCAGCAGCTTTTATAATTCACCCCTCCACTTT. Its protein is CASSFYNSPLHF.

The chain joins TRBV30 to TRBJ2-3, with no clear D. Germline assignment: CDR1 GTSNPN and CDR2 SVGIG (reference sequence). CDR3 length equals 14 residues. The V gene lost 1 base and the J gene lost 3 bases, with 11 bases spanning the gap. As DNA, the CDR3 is TGTGCCTGGAGTGACGTCCAGAGGACAGATACGCAGTATTTT. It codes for CAWSDVQRTDTQYF. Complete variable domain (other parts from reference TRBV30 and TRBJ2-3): SQTIHQWPATLVQPVGSPLSLECTVEGTSNPNLYWYRQAAGRGLQLLFYSVGIGQISSEVPQNLSASRPQDRQFILSSKKLLLSDSGFYLCAWSDVQRTDTQYFGPGTRLTVL.

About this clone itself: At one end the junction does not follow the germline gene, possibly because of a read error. The CDR3 bases are TGCGCCAGCAGCTTCGGCCTCAACTATGGCCACACCTTC. Its translation is CASSFGLNYGHTF. This sequence joins TRBV5-1 and TRBJ1-2, with no clear D. This CDR3 is built from 13 residues. Germline CDR1 and CDR2: SGHRS and YFSETQ.